This T cell receptor beta chain comes out of a study of T cell responses to AZD1222 COVID-19 vaccine. The CDR3 extends over 16 amino acids. V lost 2 bases and J lost 4; bases outside the gene matches: 9. CDR1 and CDR2 (germline): SGHAT, FQNNGV. Whole-study findings and limits: CD4 TCRs linked to vaccination spanned spike, dominating at 160-218 and 743-854.

Generated by immunoSEQ multiplex PCR, the TCRdb table keeps only in-frame clones and is missing some. The table records approximately 170,000 clones, approximately 89% of them present only once. Notes on this clone: As yet, its antigen is unknown.

The gene calls are TRBV11-2 and TRBJ2-7, with TRBD2 matching 9 bases. This TCR was sampled from an adult in good health. The starting material was peripheral blood, obtained on day 0 of AZD1222 vaccination. The CDR3 loop is CASSLSRTSVPYEQYF. CDR3 nucleotides: TGTGCCAGCAGCTTATCGAGGACTAGCGTGCCGTACGAGCAGTACTTC. Full variable domain (remainder filled in from reference TRBV11-2 and TRBJ2-7): EAGVAQSPRYKIIEKRQSVAFWCNPISGHATLYWYQQILGQGPKLLIQFQNNGVVDDSQLPKDRFSAERLKGVDSTLKIQPAKLEDSAVYLCASSLSRTSVPYEQYFGPGTRLTVT.